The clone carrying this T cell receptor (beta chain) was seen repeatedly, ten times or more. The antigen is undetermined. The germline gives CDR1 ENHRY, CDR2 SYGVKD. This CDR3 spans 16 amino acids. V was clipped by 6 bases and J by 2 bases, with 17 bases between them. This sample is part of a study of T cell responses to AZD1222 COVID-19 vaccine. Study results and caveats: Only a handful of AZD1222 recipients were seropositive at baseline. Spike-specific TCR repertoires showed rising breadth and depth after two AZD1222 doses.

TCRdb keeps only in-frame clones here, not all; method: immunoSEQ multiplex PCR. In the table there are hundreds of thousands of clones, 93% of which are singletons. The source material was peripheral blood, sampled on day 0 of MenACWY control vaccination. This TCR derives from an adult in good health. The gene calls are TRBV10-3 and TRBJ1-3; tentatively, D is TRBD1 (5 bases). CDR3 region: CAISAWGQGPGNTIYF. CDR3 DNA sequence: TGTGCCATCAGCGCTTGGGGCCAGGGACCTGGAAACACCATATATTTT.